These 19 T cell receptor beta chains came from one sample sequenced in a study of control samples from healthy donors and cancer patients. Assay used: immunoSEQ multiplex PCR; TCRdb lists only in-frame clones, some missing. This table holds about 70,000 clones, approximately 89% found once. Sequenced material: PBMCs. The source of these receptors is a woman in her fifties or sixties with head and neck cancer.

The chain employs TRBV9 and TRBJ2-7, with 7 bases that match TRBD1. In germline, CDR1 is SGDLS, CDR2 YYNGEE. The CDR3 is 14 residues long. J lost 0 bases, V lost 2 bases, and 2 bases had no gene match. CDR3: CASSVGDSSYEQYF. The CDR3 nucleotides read TGTGCCAGCAGCGTGGGGGACAGCTCCTACGAGCAGTACTTC.

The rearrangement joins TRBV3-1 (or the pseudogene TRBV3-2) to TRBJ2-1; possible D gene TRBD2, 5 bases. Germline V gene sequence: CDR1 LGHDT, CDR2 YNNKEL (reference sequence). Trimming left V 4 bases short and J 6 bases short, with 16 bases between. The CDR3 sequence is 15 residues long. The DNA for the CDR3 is TGTGCCAGCAGCCCCCGCCGGGGAAAAAGCAATGAGCAGTTCTTC. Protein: CASSPRRGKSNEQFF.

The CDR3 nucleotides are TGTGCCAGCAGCCCCACGGGACTAGCCGGGGAGCTGTTTTTT. As protein: CASSPTGLAGELFF. The chain recombines TRBV3-1 (or the pseudogene TRBV3-2) with TRBJ2-2; TRBD2 aligns across 8 bases. The V segment lost 4 bases and the J segment 6 bases; nucleotides outside the gene matches: 4. CDR1 and CDR2 (germline): LGHDT, YNNKEL (reference sequence). The CDR3 runs to 14 residues.

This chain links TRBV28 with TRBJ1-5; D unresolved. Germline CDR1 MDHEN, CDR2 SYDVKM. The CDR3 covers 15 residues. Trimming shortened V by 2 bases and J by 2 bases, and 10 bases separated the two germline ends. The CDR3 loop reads CASSLMGSGNQPQHF. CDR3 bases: TGTGCCAGCAGTTTAATGGGGTCAGGCAATCAGCCCCAGCATTTT.

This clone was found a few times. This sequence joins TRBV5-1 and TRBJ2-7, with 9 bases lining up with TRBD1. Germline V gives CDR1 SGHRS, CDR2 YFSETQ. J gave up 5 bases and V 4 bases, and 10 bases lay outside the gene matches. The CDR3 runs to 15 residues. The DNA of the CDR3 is TGCGCCAGCAGCCCCCCGGGACAGGGTTATGACGAGCAGTACTTC. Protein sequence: CASSPPGQGYDEQYF. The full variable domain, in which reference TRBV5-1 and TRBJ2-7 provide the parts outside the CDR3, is KAGVTQTPRYLIKTRGQQVTLSCSPISGHRSVSWYQQTPGQGLQFLFEYFSETQRNKGNFPGRFSGRQFSNSRSEMNVSTLELGDSALYLCASSPPGQGYDEQYFGPGTRLTVT.

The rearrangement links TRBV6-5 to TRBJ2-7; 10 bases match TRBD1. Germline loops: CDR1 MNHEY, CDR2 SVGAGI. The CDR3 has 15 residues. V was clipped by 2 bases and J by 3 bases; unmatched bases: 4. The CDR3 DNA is TGTGCCAGCAGTTACGGGGGGACAGGGGACTACGAGCAGTACTTC. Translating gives CASSYGGTGDYEQYF.

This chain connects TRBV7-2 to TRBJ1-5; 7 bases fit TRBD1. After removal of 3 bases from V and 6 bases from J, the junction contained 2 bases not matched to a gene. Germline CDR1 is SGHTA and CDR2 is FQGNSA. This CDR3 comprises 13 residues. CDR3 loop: CASSFRGTQPQHF. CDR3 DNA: TGTGCCAGCAGCTTCAGGGGGACTCAGCCCCAGCATTTT.

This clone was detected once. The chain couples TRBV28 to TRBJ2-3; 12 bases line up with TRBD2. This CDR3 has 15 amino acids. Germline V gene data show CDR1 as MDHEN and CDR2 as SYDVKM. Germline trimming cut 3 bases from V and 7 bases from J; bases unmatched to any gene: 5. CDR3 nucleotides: TGTGCCAGCAGTTTGCCTAGCGGGGGGGGATATACGCAGTATTTT. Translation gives CASSLPSGGGYTQYF.

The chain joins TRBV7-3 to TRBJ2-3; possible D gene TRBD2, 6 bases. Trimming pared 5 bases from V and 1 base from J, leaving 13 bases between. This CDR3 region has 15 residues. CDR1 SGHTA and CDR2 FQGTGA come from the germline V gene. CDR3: CASSARLERTDTQYF. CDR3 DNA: TGTGCCAGCAGCGCGAGACTAGAACGCACAGATACGCAGTATTTT.

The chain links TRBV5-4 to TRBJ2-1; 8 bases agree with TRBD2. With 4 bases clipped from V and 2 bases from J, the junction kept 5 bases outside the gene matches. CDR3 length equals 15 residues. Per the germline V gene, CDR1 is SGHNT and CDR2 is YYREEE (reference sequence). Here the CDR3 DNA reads TGTGCCAGCAGCCCGGACGGGGGGGCCTACAATGAGCAGTTCTTC. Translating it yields CASSPDGGAYNEQFF.

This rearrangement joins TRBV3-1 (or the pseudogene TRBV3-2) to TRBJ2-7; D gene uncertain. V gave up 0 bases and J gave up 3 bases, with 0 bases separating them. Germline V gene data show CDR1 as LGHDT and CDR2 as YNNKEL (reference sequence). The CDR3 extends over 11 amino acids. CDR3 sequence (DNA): TGTGCCAGCAGCCAAGACTACGAGCAGTACTTC. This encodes CASSQDYEQYF.

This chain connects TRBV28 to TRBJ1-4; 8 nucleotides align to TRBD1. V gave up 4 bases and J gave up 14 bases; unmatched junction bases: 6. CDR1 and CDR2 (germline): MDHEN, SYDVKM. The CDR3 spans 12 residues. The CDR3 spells CASSSGGWGLFF. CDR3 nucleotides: TGTGCCAGCAGTTCAGGGGGCTGGGGCCTGTTTTTT. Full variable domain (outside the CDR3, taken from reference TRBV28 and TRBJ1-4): DVKVTQSSRYLVKRTGEKVFLECVQDMDHENMFWYRQDPGLGLRLIYFSYDVKMKEKGDIPEGYSVSREKKERFSLILESASTNQTSMYLCASSSGGWGLFFGSGTQLSVL.

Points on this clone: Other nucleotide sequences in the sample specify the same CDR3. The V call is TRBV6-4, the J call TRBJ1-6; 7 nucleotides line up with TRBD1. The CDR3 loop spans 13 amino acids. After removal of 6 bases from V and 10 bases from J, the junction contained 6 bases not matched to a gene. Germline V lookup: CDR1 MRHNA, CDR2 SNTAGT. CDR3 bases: TGTGCCAGCAGCGCCACAGGGGAGTCACCCCTCCACTTT. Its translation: CASSATGESPLHF.

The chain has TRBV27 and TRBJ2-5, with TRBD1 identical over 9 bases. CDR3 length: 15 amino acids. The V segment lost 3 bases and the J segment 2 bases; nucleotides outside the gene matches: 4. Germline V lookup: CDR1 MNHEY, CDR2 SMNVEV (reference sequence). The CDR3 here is CASSFGQGRQETQYF. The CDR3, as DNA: TGTGCCAGCAGTTTCGGACAGGGGCGGCAAGAGACCCAGTACTTC.

The CDR3 DNA reads TGTGCCAGTAGTATTGGACCGATTAGAGACACCATATATTTT. It encodes CASSIGPIRDTIYF. The chain joins TRBV19 to TRBJ1-3; no definite D call. Germline CDR1 and CDR2: LNHDA and SQIVND (reference sequence). This CDR3 spans 14 amino acids. The ends were cut back, 3 bases at V and 8 bases at J, with 14 bases in the middle.

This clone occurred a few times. CDR3 DNA: TGTGCCAGCAGCCAAAGGGTCGGGTATGGCTACACCTTC. Translated: CASSQRVGYGYTF. This chain uses TRBV7-9 with TRBJ1-2; D not resolved. CDR1 and CDR2 from the germline V gene are SEHNR and FQNEAQ (reference sequence). Trimming took off 5 bases at V and 5 bases at J, with 12 bases between the two ends. CDR3 length: 13 amino acids.

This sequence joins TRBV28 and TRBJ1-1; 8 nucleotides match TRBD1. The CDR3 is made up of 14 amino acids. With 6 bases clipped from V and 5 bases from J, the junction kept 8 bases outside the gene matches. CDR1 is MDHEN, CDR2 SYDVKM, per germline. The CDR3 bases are TGTGCCAGCAGAAAACCTACAGGGGGAACTGAAGCTTTCTTT. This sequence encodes CASRKPTGGTEAFF. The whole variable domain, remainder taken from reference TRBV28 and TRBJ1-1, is DVKVTQSSRYLVKRTGEKVFLECVQDMDHENMFWYRQDPGLGLRLIYFSYDVKMKEKGDIPEGYSVSREKKERFSLILESASTNQTSMYLCASRKPTGGTEAFFGQGTRLTVV.

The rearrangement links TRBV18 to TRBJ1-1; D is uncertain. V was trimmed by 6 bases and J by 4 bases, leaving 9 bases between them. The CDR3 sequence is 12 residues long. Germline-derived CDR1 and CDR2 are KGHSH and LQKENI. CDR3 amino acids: CASSVLGTEAFF. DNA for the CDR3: TGTGCCAGCTCTGTACTAGGCACTGAAGCTTTCTTT.

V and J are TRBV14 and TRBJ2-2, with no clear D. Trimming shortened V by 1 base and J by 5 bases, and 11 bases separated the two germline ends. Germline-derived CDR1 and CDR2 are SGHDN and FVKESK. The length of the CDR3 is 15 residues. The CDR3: CASSQVLSRTGELFF. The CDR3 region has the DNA TGTGCCAGCAGCCAAGTCTTATCGCGAACCGGGGAGCTGTTTTTT.